This TCR beta chain was documented in a study of blood T cell repertoires in COVID-19. The V end lost 1 base, the J end lost 8 bases, and 5 bases lay between the germline ends. Germline CDR1 is SEHNR and CDR2 is FQNEAQ (reference sequence). The length of the CDR3 is 11 residues. In this sample, this clone turned up a few times. TCRdb keeps only in-frame clones here, not all; method: immunoSEQ multiplex PCR. The sample lists more than 85,000 clones, more than 75% occurring once. The sample consisted of peripheral blood. The origin of this receptor is a man aged 80 or over with acute or convalescent COVID-19. The V gene is TRBV7-9, the J gene TRBJ1-2; unclear D gene. The CDR3 spells CASSLETGYTF. CDR3 in DNA: TGTGCCAGCAGCTTAGAAACAGGCTACACCTTC.